This T cell receptor (beta chain) was retrieved from a study of naive CD8 T cells in extremely preterm neonates. At the level of the study: Adult ages are 25-50 years in the abstract, 20-50 in methods. Notes on the study in general: Preterm CDR3s were shorter than older groups', with fewer N additions and less trimming.

Of note for this clone: Its matching antigen is unknown.

The table came from immunoSEQ multiplex PCR; TCRdb's copy has only in-frame clones and leaves some out. The data hold roughly 5,400 clones, with approximately 96% observed a single time. Germline V lookup: CDR1 MDHEN, CDR2 SYDVKM. Trimming stripped 3 bases from V and 5 bases from J, with 22 bases between. The CDR3 has 17 residues. The origin of this receptor is a human donor in good health. This chain connects TRBV28 to TRBJ1-2; D perhaps matches TRBD1 (6 bases). The sequenced material came from naive CD8+ T cells from blood. CDR3 region: CASSFETGRPSTYGYTF. Written as DNA, the CDR3 is TGTGCCAGCAGTTTCGAGACAGGAAGACCCTCCACGTATGGCTACACCTTC.